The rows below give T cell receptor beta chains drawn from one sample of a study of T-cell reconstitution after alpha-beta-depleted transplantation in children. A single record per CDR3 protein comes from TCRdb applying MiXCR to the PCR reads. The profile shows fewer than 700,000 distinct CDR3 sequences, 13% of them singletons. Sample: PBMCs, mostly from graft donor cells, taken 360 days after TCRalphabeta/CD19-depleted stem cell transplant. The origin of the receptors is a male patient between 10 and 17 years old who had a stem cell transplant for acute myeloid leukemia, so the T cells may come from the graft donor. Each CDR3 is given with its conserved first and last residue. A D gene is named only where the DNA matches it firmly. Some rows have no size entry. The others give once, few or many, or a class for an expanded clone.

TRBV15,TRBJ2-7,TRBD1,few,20,TGTGCCACCAGCAGCCCCTTTGGGGACAGGGAGTTGTTAAAAGCGGGCGAGCAGTACTTC,CATSSPFGDRELLKAGEQYF
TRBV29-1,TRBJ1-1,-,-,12,TGCAGCGTCGTGAGATGGAACACTGAAGCTTTCTTT,CSVVRWNTEAFF
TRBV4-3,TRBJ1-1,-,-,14,TGCGCCAGCAGCGACAGATTTCCGAACACTGAAGCTTTCTTT,CASSDRFPNTEAFF
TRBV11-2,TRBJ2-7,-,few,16,TGTGCCAGCAGCTCACTTCTAGCGATGGGCATCTACGAGCAGTACTTC,CASSSLLAMGIYEQYF
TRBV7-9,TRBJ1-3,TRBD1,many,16,TGTGCCAGCAGCTTTTCGACAGGGGTGACTGGAAACACCATATATTTT,CASSFSTGVTGNTIYF
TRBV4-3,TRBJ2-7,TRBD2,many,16,TGCGCCAGCAGCCTGGCAAGCGGGGGTTTCTCCTACGAGCAGTACTTC,CASSLASGGFSYEQYF
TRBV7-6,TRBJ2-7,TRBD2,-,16,TGTGCCAGCAGCTTGGTAGCGGGAGCGCAAGTCTACGAGCAGTACTTC,CASSLVAGAQVYEQYF
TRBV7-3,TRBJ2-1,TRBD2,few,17,TGTGCCAGCAGCCGTAGGACTAGCGGGCCGGTCTACAATGAGCAGTTCTTC,CASSRRTSGPVYNEQFF
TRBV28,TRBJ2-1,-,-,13,TGTGCCAGCAGGATAACAGGCTACAATGAGCAGTTCTTC,CASRITGYNEQFF
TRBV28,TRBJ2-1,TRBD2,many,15,TGTGCCAGCATTGGGCTAGCGGGGGGGCGGAATGAGCAGTTCTTC,CASIGLAGGRNEQFF
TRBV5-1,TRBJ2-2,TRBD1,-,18,TGCGCCAGCACCACCTGGGCGACAGGGGGTACGAACACCGGGGAGCTGTTTTTT,CASTTWATGGTNTGELFF
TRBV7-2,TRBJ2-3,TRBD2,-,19,TGTGCCAGCAGCTTAACCCCCCTTGTAGCGGGACCGGCGTCAGATACGCAGTATTTT,CASSLTPLVAGPASDTQYF
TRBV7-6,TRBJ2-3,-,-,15,TGTGCCATTGGGGGTCTAGCGCCTAGCACAGATACGCAGTATTTT,CAIGGLAPSTDTQYF
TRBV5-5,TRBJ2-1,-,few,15,TGTGCCAGCAGCTTAAGGGTGAGCTCCTACAATGAGCAGTTCTTC,CASSLRVSSYNEQFF
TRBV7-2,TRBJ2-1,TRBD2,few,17,TGTGCCAGCAGCTTAACCTGGACTAGCGGGACCCACAATGAGCAGTTCTTC,CASSLTWTSGTHNEQFF
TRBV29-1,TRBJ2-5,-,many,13,TGCAGCGTTGCGGTTAGGCCGCAAGAGACCCAGTACTTC,CSVAVRPQETQYF
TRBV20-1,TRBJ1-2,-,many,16,TGCAGTGCCACCTTGGGCAGGGTTGCTTTGTCTGGTGGCTACACCTTC,CSATLGRVALSGGYTF
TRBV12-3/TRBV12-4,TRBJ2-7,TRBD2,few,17,TGTGCCAGCAGCACGGGACTAGCGGGTATGTACTCCTACGAGCAGTACTTC,CASSTGLAGMYSYEQYF
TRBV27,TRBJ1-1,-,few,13,TGTGCCAGCAGTTTATTCTTAGCAACTGAAGCTTTCTTT,CASSLFLATEAFF
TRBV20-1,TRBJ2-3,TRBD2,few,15,TGCAGTGCTATCGGCGGGAGACCTCGCGCAGATACGCAGTATTTT,CSAIGGRPRADTQYF
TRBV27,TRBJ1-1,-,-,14,TGTGCCAGCAGTTTAATCCAGGGAAACACTGAAGCTTTCTTT,CASSLIQGNTEAFF
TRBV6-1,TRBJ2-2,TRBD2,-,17,TGTGCCAGCAGCCCCATTCGGGCTAGCGGAACCACCGGGGAGCTGTTTTTT,CASSPIRASGTTGELFF
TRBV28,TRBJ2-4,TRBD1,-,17,TGTGCCAGCAGGGCGGGACAGGCCCGACTATCACCAAACATTCAGTACTTC,CASRAGQARLSPNIQYF
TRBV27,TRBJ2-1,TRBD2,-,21,TGTGCCAGCAGTTTATCTCTATGGACGGACCCCGGGACTAGGAACCGCAATGAGCAGTTCTTC,CASSLSLWTDPGTRNRNEQFF
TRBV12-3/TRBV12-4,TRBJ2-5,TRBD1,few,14,TGTGCCAGCAGCCTAGACAGGGCCGGGGAGACCCAGTACTTC,CASSLDRAGETQYF
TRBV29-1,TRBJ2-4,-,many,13,TGCAGCGTTGCCGGGAGCGTCAAAAACATTCAGTACTTC,CSVAGSVKNIQYF
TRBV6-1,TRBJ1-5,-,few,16,TGTGCCAGCAGCCCCGGGGGCACTCACCCCCATCAGCCCCAGCATTTT,CASSPGGTHPHQPQHF
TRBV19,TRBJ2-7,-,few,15,TGTGCCAGTAGTATCCATAACGGGCTCCGGAGCGAGCAGTACTTC,CASSIHNGLRSEQYF
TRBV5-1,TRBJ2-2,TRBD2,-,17,TGCGCCAGCAGCTTAAGAGCGGGAGGGCCCATCACCGGGGAGCTGTTTTTT,CASSLRAGGPITGELFF
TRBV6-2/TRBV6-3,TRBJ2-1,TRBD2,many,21,TGTGCCAGCAGTTACTCCACTTCTGCGGGAGGCCCACCCTACCGATACAATGAGCAGTTCTTC,CASSYSTSAGGPPYRYNEQFF
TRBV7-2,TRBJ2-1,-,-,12,TGTGCCAGCGGGGAGATCCAATTTCAACAGTTCTTC,CASGEIQFQQFF
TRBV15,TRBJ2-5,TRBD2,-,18,TGTGCCACCAGCAGAGATCTAGCGGCCCCCACGCTCCAAGAGACCCAGTACTTC,CATSRDLAAPTLQETQYF
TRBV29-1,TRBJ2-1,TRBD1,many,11,TGCAGCGTTACAGGGGGCAATGAGCAGTTCTTC,CSVTGGNEQFF
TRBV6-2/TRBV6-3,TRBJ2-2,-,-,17,TGTGCCAGCAGTCGCCCGGGGGTGGCGGAGAACACCGGGGAGCTGTTTTTT,CASSRPGVAENTGELFF
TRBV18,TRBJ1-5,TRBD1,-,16,TGTGCCAGCTCGCCTGCACAGGGGGCGGTTTATCAGCCCCAGCATTTT,CASSPAQGAVYQPQHF
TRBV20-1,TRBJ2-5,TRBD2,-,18,TGCAGTGTCCCGGGACAGCTAAGGCGAGCGGGAGGGGAGAAGACCCAGTACTTC,CSVPGQLRRAGGEKTQYF
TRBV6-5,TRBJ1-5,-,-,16,TGTGCCAGCAGTTCAGGCCCCGGGGCCTCCAATCAGCCCCAGCATTTT,CASSSGPGASNQPQHF
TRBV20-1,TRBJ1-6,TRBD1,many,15,TGCAGTGCTAGAAGGCCGGGACAGGGACGCTCACCCCTCCACTTT,CSARRPGQGRSPLHF
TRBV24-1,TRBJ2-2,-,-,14,TGCTGTGCTACCAACGGGACTTTCATGGGGGAGCTGTTTTTT,CCATNGTFMGELFF
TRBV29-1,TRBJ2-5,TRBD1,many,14,TGCAGCGTTGACGACAGGGGGGGGATAAAGACCCAGTACTTC,CSVDDRGGIKTQYF
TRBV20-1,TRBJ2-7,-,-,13,TGCAGTGCTAGTAAAGCAGGAGTCTACGAGCAGTACTTC,CSASKAGVYEQYF
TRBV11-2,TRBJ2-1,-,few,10,TGTGCCAGCAGCTTTATTGAGCAGTTCTTC,CASSFIEQFF
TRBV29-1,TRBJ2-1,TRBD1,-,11,TGCAGCGTTGGGACAGGGGGTGAGCAGTTCTTC,CSVGTGGEQFF
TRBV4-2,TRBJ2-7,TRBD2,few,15,TGTGCCAGCAGCCACCAGCGGGGTGGTCCTAGGGAGCAGTACTTC,CASSHQRGGPREQYF
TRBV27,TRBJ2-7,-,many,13,TGTGCCAGCAGTTTGGGTGTAGGCTACGAGCAGTACTTC,CASSLGVGYEQYF
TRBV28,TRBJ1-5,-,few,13,TGTGCCAGCAGCCAGTTAGGGGAACAGCCCCAGCATTTT,CASSQLGEQPQHF
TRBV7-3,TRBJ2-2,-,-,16,TGTGCCAGCAGCTTAAGAATGAGTCCGAACACCGGGGAGCTGTTTTTT,CASSLRMSPNTGELFF
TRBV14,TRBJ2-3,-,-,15,TGTGCCAGCAGCCAAGATCTCAGAAGCACAGATACGCAGTATTTT,CASSQDLRSTDTQYF
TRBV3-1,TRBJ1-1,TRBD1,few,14,TGTGCCAGCAGCCGGGACAGGATAGGACGTGAAGCTTTCTTT,CASSRDRIGREAFF
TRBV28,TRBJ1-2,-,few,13,TGTGCCAGCAGTTTACTTGGGATCTATGGCTACACCTTC,CASSLLGIYGYTF
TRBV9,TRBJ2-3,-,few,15,TGTGCCAGCAGCGTAGAAGGATTGCGGGCGGATACGCAGTATTTT,CASSVEGLRADTQYF
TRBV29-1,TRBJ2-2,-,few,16,TGCAGCGTTGAAGCGGGGGCCAGATTGAACACCGGGGAGCTGTTTTTT,CSVEAGARLNTGELFF
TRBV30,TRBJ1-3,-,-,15,TGTGCCTGGAGTGTACTTGTGACGTCTGGAAACACCATATATTTT,CAWSVLVTSGNTIYF
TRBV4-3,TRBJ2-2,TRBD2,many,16,TGCGCCAGCAGCCAGGGACTAGCGGGAAACACCGGGGAGCTGTTTTTT,CASSQGLAGNTGELFF
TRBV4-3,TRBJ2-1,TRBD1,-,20,TGCGCCAGCAGCCAAGGTTGGGCAGGGGGCCGGGGGAGGTCCTACAATGAGCAGTTCTTC,CASSQGWAGGRGRSYNEQFF
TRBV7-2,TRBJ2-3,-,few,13,TGTGCCAGCAGCAGAAGACTACCAGATACGCAGTATTTT,CASSRRLPDTQYF
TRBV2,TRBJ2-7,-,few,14,TGTGCCAGCAGTGAGGAGCGGGCCTCCTACGAGCAGTACTTC,CASSEERASYEQYF
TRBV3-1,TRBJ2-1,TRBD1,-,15,TGTGCCAGCAGCCCCCGGGACAGGGGGGGGAATGAGCAGTTCTTC,CASSPRDRGGNEQFF
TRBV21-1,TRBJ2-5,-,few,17,TGTGCCAGCAGCAAGTGGTCGACAGGAGCCTTACAAGAGACCCAGTACTTC,CASSKWSTGALQETQYF